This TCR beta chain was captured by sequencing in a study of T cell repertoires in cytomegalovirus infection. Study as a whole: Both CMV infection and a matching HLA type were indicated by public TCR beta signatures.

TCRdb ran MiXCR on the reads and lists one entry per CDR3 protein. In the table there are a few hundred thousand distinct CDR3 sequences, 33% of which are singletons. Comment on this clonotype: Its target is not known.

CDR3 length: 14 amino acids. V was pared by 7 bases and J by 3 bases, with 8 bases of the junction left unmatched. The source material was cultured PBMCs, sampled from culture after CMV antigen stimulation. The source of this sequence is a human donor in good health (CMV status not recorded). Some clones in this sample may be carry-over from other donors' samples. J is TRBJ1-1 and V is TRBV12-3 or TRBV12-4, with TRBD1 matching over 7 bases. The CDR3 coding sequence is TGTGCCAGCACCCAGGGGGGTCTGGACACTGAAGCTTTCTTT. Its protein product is CASTQGGLDTEAFF.